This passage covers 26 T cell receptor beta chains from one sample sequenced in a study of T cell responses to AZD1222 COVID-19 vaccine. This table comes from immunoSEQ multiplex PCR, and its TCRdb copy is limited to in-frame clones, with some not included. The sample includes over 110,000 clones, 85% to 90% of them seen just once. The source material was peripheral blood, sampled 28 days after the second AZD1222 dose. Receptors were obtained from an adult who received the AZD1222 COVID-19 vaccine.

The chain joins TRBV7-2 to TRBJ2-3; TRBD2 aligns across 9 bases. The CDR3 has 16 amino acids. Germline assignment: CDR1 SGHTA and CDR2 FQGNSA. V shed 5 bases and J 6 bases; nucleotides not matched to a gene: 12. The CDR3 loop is CASSHLAGTQWDTQYF. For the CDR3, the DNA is TGTGCCAGCAGCCACCTAGCGGGGACCCAATGGGATACGCAGTATTTT.

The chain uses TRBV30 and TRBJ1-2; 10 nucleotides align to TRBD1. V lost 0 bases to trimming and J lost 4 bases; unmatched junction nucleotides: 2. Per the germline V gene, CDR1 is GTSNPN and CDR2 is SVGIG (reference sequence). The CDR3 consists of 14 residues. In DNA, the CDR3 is TGTGCCTGGAGTGTGGGACAGGGGCGCTATGGCTACACCTTC. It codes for CAWSVGQGRYGYTF.

The CDR3, as DNA: TGTGCCAGCAGCTCAGGGCTCCCTTCAGTTGAGCAGTTCTTC. Its translation: CASSSGLPSVEQFF. The chain combines TRBV6-4 with TRBJ2-1, with D possibly matching TRBD1 (5 bases). This CDR3 is built from 14 residues. Germline CDR1 reads MRHNA; CDR2 reads SNTAGT. The V end was cut by 6 bases, the J end by 9 bases, with 18 bases between.

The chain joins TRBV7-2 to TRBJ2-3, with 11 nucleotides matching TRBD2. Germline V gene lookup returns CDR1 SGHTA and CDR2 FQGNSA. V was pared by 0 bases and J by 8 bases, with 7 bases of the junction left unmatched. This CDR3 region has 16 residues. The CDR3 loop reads CASSLALAGGVGTQYF. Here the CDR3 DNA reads TGTGCCAGCAGCTTAGCTCTAGCGGGGGGTGTTGGTACGCAGTATTTT.

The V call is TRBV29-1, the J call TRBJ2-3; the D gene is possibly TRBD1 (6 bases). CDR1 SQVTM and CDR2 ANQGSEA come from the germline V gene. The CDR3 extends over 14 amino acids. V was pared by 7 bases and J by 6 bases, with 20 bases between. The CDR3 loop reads CSAKDRKNGDTQYF. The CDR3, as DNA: TGCAGCGCGAAAGACAGGAAAAACGGGGATACGCAGTATTTT.

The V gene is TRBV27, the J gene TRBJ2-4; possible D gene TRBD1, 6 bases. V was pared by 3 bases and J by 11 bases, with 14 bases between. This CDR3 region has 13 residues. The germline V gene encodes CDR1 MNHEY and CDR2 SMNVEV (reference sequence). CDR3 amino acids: CASSFSGEGVQYF. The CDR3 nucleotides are TGTGCCAGCAGTTTCTCGGGCGAGGGGGTTCAGTACTTC.

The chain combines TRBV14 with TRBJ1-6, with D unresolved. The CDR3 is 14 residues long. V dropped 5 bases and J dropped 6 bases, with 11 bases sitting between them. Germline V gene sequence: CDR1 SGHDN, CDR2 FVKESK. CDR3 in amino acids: CASSSQLANSPLHF. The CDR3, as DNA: TGTGCCAGCAGCTCCCAATTGGCTAATTCACCCCTCCACTTT.

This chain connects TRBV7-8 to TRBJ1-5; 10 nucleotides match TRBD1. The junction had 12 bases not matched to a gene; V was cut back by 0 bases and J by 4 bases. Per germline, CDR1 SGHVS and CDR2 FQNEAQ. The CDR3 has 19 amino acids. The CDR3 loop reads CASSLAGGAGTGDNQPQHF. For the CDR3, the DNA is TGTGCCAGCAGCTTAGCCGGGGGGGCAGGGACAGGGGATAATCAGCCCCAGCATTTT.

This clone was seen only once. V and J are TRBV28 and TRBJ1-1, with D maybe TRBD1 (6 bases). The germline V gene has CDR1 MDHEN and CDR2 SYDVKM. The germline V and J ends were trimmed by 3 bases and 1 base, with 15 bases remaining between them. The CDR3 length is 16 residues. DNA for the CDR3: TGTGCCAGCAGTTTTTTGGGGGCGAATGAGAACACTGAAGCTTTCTTT. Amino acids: CASSFLGANENTEAFF.

This chain's CDR3 is CASSFRTPGDTQYF. The CDR3 nucleotides read TGTGCCAGCAGCTTCCGGACGCCCGGCGATACGCAGTATTTT. The V call is TRBV5-4, the J call TRBJ2-3; no clear D gene. Germline CDR1 reads SGHNT; CDR2 reads YYREEE (reference sequence). V was pared by 2 bases and J by 6 bases, with 13 bases between. The CDR3 has 14 residues.

The CDR3 protein is CASSLVQVAYGYTF. The DNA of the CDR3 is TGTGCCAGCAGCTTAGTCCAGGTTGCCTATGGCTACACCTTC. V usage is TRBV11-2 and J usage is TRBJ1-2; D is unresolved. Germline V gene sequence: CDR1 SGHAT, CDR2 FQNNGV. Trimming took off 1 base at V and 4 bases at J, with 10 bases between the two ends. This CDR3 is built from 14 residues.

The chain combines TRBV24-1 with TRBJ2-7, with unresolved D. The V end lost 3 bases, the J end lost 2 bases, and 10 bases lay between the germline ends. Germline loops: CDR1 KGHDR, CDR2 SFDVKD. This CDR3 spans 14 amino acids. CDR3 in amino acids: CATSDPQAPYEQYF. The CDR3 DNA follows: TGTGCCACCAGTGATCCTCAGGCTCCCTACGAGCAGTACTTC.

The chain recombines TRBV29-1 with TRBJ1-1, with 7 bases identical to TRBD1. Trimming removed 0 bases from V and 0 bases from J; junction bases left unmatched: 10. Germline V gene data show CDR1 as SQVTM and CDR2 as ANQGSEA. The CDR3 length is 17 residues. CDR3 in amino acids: CSVEDGRGQNMNTEAFF. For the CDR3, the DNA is TGCAGCGTTGAAGATGGAAGGGGGCAGAACATGAACACTGAAGCTTTCTTT.

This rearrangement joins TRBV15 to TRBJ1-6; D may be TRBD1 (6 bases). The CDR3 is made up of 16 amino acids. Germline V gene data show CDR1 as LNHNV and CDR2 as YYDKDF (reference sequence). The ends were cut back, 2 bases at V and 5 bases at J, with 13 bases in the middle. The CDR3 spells CATSRLGGADNSPLHF. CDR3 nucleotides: TGTGCCACCAGCAGACTTGGGGGCGCGGATAATTCACCCCTCCACTTT.

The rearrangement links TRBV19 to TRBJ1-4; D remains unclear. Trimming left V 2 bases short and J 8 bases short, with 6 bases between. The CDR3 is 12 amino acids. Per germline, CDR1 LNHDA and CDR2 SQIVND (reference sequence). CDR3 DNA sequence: TGTGCCAGTAGTATAACCGGAGAAAAACTGTTTTTT. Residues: CASSITGEKLFF.

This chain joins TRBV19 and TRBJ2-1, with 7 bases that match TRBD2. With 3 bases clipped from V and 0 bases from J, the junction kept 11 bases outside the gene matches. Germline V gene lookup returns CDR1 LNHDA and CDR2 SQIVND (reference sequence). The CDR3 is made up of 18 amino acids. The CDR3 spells CASSIKRLGGRSYNEQFF. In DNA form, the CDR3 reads TGTGCCAGTAGTATTAAGCGTTTGGGAGGGCGCTCCTACAATGAGCAGTTCTTC.

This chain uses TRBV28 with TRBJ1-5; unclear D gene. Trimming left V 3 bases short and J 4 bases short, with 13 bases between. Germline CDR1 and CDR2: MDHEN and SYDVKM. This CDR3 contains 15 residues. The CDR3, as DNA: TGTGCCAGCAGTTTGGGCGGGATGAGGAATCAGCCCCAGCATTTT. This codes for CASSLGGMRNQPQHF.

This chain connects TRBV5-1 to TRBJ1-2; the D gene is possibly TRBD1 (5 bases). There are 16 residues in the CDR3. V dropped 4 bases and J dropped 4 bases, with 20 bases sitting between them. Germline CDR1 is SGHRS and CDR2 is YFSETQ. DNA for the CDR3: TGCGCCAGCAGCCCGGGATTAGGGGAACTGGGCTATGGCTACACCTTC. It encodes CASSPGLGELGYGYTF. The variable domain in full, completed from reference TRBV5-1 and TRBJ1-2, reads KAGVTQTPRYLIKTRGQQVTLSCSPISGHRSVSWYQQTPGQGLQFLFEYFSETQRNKGNFPGRFSGRQFSNSRSEMNVSTLELGDSALYLCASSPGLGELGYGYTFGSGTRLTVV.

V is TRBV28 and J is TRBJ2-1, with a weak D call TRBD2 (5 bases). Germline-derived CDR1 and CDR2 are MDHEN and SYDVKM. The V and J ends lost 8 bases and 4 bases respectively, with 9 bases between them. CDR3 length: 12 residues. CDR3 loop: CASADFYNEQFF. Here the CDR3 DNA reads TGTGCCAGCGCGGACTTTTACAATGAGCAGTTCTTC.

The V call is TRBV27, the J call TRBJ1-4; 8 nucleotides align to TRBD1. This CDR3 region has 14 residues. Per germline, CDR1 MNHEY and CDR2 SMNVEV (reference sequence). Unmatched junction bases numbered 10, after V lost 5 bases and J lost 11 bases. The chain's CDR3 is CASSATQGAGKLFF. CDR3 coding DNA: TGTGCCAGCAGTGCGACGCAGGGGGCTGGGAAACTGTTTTTT.

CDR3 DNA: TGTGCCAGCAGCAACTCCCAGGGGAGTAGCAATCAGCCCCAGCATTTT. Encoded protein: CASSNSQGSSNQPQHF. The chain joins TRBV7-9 to TRBJ1-5, with a possible D match to TRBD1 (6 bases). This CDR3 is 16 amino acids long. The V and J ends lost 5 bases and 0 bases respectively, with 14 bases between them. Germline values: CDR1 SEHNR, CDR2 FQNEAQ (reference sequence). Full variable domain (missing parts from reference TRBV7-9 and TRBJ1-5): DTGVSQNPRHKITKRGQNVTFRCDPISEHNRLYWYRQTLGQGPEFLTYFQNEAQLEKSRLLSDRFSAERPKGSFSTLEIQRTEQGDSAMYLCASSNSQGSSNQPQHFGDGTRLSIL.

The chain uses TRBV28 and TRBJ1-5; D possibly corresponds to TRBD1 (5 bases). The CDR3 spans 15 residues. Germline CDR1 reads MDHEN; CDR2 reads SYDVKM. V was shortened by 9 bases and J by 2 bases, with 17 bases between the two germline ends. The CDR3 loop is CASNLGGAGNQPQHF. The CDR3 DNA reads TGTGCCAGTAACCTCGGAGGGGCGGGCAATCAGCCCCAGCATTTT.

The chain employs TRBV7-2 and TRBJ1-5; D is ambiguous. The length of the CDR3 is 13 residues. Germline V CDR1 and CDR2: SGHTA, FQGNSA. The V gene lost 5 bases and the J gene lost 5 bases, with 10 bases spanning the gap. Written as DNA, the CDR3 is TGTGCCAGCAGCCGGAAACTTGATCAGCCCCAGCATTTT. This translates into CASSRKLDQPQHF.

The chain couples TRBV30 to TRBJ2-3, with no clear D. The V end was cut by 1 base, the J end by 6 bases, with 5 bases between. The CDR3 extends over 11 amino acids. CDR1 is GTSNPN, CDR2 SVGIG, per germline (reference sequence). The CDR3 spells CAWSESDTQYF. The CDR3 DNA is TGTGCCTGGAGTGAGAGCGATACGCAGTATTTT.

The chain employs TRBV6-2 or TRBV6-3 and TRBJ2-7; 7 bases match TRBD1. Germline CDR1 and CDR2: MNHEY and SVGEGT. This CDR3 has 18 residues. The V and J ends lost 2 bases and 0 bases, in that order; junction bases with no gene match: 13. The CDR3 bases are TGTGCCAGCAGTTACGGGCTCCCTGGGGCAGGGGGCTCCTACGAGCAGTACTTC. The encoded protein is CASSYGLPGAGGSYEQYF.

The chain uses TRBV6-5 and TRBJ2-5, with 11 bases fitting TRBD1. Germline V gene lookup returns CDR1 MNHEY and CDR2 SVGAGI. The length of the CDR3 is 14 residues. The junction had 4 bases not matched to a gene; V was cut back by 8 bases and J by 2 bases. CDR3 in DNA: TGTGCCAGCGACCGGGACAGGGGGCAAGAGACCCAGTACTTC. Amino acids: CASDRDRGQETQYF.